This T cell receptor beta chain was recorded in a study of OX40 agonist ivuxolimab in advanced cancers. In the study overall: Of the participants, over 30% had some prior anti-PD-1, anti-PD-L1 or anti-CTLA-4 therapy, which was allowed. Study-level points and caveats: A proportion of nonresponders additionally exhibited low normalized T-cell clonal expansion. At doses 0.1 to 3.0 mg/kg, CD4+ and CD8+ clones expanded.

The assay was immunoSEQ multiplex PCR, and TCRdb's table has in-frame clones only and misses some. The sample holds 40,000 to 45,000 clones, 70% to 90% seen once. There are 14 residues in the CDR3. Germline-derived CDR1 and CDR2 are SGHAT and FQNNGV. V lost 6 bases to trimming and J lost 4 bases, with 12 bases between them. Notes on this clone: No antigen is known for it.

The genes are TRBV11-2 and TRBJ2-2; D is uncertain. The sequence came from an adult with an advanced solid tumor such as melanoma, head and neck, liver or kidney cancer. The material sequenced was CD4+ or CD8+ T cells sorted from blood, taken in a trial of the OX40 agonist ivuxolimab. CDR3 bases: TGTGCCAGCAGGCCACAGATTACCACCGGGGAGCTGTTTTTT. This encodes CASRPQITTGELFF.